The 15 T cell receptor beta chains listed next were all sequenced from one sample in a study of low-dose radiotherapy and immunotherapy resistance in tumors. Primers used for first-strand cDNA, a TRAV- and TRBV-specific set, covered both alpha and beta chains. A roughly 20-cycle PCR with a constant-region primer and V-primer adapter amplified TCRs. Each CDR3 protein gets one entry after TCRdb re-called the reads with MiXCR. The sample has 6,500 to 8,500 distinct CDR3 sequences; 80% to 90% are singletons. The receptors were sampled from a human donor with advanced metastatic prostate, ovarian, gallbladder or colorectal cancer (not recorded which). This table probably holds off-target reads from a library built for another chain.

The genes are TRBV29-1 and TRBJ1-2, with D perhaps TRBD1 (6 bases). V was pared by 3 bases and J by 4 bases, with 15 bases between. The CDR3 spans 14 residues. The germline gives CDR1 SQVTM, CDR2 ANQGSEA. In DNA form, the CDR3 reads TGCAGCGTTGAGGCAGGGCGGGGGGCCTATGGCTACACCTTC. This gives the protein CSVEAGRGAYGYTF.

The rearrangement uses TRBV12-3 or TRBV12-4 and TRBJ1-2, with D tentatively TRBD1 (5 bases). The CDR3 spans 14 residues. Trimming cost V 5 bases and J 4 bases, with 14 bases left between them. The CDR3 region has the DNA TGTGCCAGCAGTCATACCCCAGGGACCTATGGCTACACCTTC. Amino acid sequence: CASSHTPGTYGYTF.

The V and J genes are TRBV29-1 and TRBJ2-3; 9 nucleotides line up with TRBD1. CDR3 size: 13 residues. The germline CDR1 and CDR2 sequences are SQVTM and ANQGSEA. V lost 7 bases to trimming and J lost 2 bases; unmatched junction nucleotides: 4. The CDR3 sequence: CSARDRATDTQYF. CDR3 in DNA: TGCAGCGCCCGGGACAGGGCCACAGATACGCAGTATTTT.

This clonotype was detected only a few times. The chain joins TRBV6-1 to TRBJ2-7; 7 nucleotides line up with TRBD1. The CDR3 runs 15 residues. CDR1 is MNHNS and CDR2 is SASEGT in the germline V gene. V trimming: 6 bases; J trimming: 2 bases; junction bases outside the gene matches: 10. The CDR3 here is CASSPRQGAAYEQYF. The DNA for the CDR3 is TGTGCCAGCAGCCCTAGACAGGGCGCGGCCTACGAGCAGTACTTC.

J is TRBJ2-3 and V is TRBV6-5; 12 bases fit TRBD1. Germline V gives CDR1 MNHEY, CDR2 SVGAGI. J gave up 6 bases and V 7 bases, and 5 bases lay outside the gene matches. CDR3 size: 14 residues. CDR3 nucleotides: TGTGCCAGCACAGGGACAGGGGGCGCCGATACGCAGTATTTT. It is translated as CASTGTGGADTQYF.

The chain uses TRBV6-2 or TRBV6-3 and TRBJ2-1; 12 bases line up with TRBD2. Per germline, CDR1 MNHEY and CDR2 SVGEGT. V lost 5 bases to trimming and J lost 5 bases; unmatched junction nucleotides: 4. This CDR3 has 15 amino acids. This CDR3 reads CASSELAGGNNEQFF. CDR3 in DNA: TGTGCCAGCAGTGAACTAGCGGGGGGTAACAATGAGCAGTTCTTC.

The chain is built from TRBV10-3 and TRBJ1-5; D might be TRBD1 (5 bases). Germline CDR1 and CDR2: ENHRY and SYGVKD. The CDR3 runs 14 residues. V was clipped by 8 bases and J by 1 base, with 12 bases between them. The CDR3 region has the DNA TGTGCCATCGGCACCGGGGACAGCAATCAGCCCCAGCATTTT. Translation: CAIGTGDSNQPQHF.

The chain couples TRBV5-5 to TRBJ2-1, with no clear D. This CDR3 spans 14 amino acids. Per the germline V gene, CDR1 is SGHKS and CDR2 is YYEKEE (reference sequence). Trimming cost V 2 bases and J 7 bases, with 13 bases left between them. The CDR3 protein is CASSLYLSGNEQFF. The CDR3 nucleotides read TGTGCCAGCAGCTTATATCTATCTGGTAATGAGCAGTTCTTC. Looking up the rest from reference TRBV5-5 and TRBJ2-1 gives the full variable domain: DAGVTQSPTHLIKTRGQQVTLRCSPISGHKSVSWYQQVLGQGPQFIFQYYEKEERGRGNFPDRFSARQFPNYSSELNVNALLLGDSALYLCASSLYLSGNEQFFGPGTRLTVL.

As for this clonotype: At one of its ends the junction is not consistent with the germline gene, which may arise from a read error. The chain employs TRBV5-1 and TRBJ1-5; 9 positions match TRBD1. This CDR3 region has 14 residues. Germline CDR1 and CDR2: SGHRS and YFSETQ. This CDR3 is CASSSGQGIQPQHF. The CDR3 DNA reads as TGTGCCAGCAGCTCGGGACAGGGTATACAGCCCCAGCATTTT.

The rearrangement links TRBV7-9 to TRBJ1-1; D remains unclear. V was trimmed by 5 bases and J by 1 base, leaving 20 bases between them. CDR3 length equals 17 residues. Germline CDR1 and CDR2: SEHNR and FQNEAQ (reference sequence). CDR3 region: CASSLYRNLGTNTEAFF. CDR3 coding DNA: TGTGCCAGCAGCCTGTACAGAAACCTAGGAACGAACACTGAAGCTTTCTTT. The full variable domain, its missing parts supplied by reference TRBV7-9 and TRBJ1-1, is DTGVSQNPRHKITKRGQNVTFRCDPISEHNRLYWYRQTLGQGPEFLTYFQNEAQLEKSRLLSDRFSAERPKGSFSTLEIQRTEQGDSAMYLCASSLYRNLGTNTEAFFGQGTRLTVV.

The V and J genes are TRBV12-3 or TRBV12-4 and TRBJ2-7, with TRBD2 identical over 12 bases. Losses at the gene ends were 11 bases for V and 4 bases for J; bases not matched to a gene: 6. The CDR3 runs to 13 residues. CDR3 nucleotide sequence: TGTGCCTCCAGGACTAGCGGGATATACGAGCAGTACTTC. It encodes CASRTSGIYEQYF.

CDR3 DNA: TGTGCCAGCAGCCAAGGCGGTGAAAATACGCAGTATTTT. Its protein is CASSQGGENTQYF. The rearrangement joins TRBV3-1 to TRBJ2-3; D is unresolved. Germline CDR1 LGHDT, CDR2 YNNKEL (reference sequence). There are 13 residues in the CDR3. Trimming stripped 1 base from V and 7 bases from J, with 9 bases between.

This clonotype appeared a few times. The genes are TRBV7-9 and TRBJ1-1; D gene uncertain. The germline gives CDR1 SEHNR, CDR2 FQNEAQ (reference sequence). Trimming took 1 base from V and 1 from J, leaving 4 bases between them. This CDR3 is built from 13 residues. Written as DNA, the CDR3 is TGTGCCAGCAGCTTAGAGCCGAACACTGAAGCTTTCTTT. Translating it yields CASSLEPNTEAFF.

The rearrangement links TRBV6-1 to TRBJ1-1; tentatively, D is TRBD1 (6 bases). Germline V gene lookup returns CDR1 MNHNS and CDR2 SASEGT. The V end lost 5 bases, the J end lost 6 bases, and 16 bases lay between the germline ends. The CDR3 covers 14 residues. In nucleotides, the CDR3 is TGTGCCAGCAGTTACTCTAGGGGGGAGGCTGAAGCTTTCTTT. This encodes CASSYSRGEAEAFF.

The rearrangement links TRBV23-1 to TRBJ2-7; maybe TRBD1 (5 bases). TRBV23-1 is marked as an open reading frame, function uncertain. The CDR3 consists of 15 residues. The V and J ends lost 6 bases and 0 bases respectively, with 15 bases between them. CDR3 in DNA: TGCGCCAGCAGACTCAAGGGGCGACCCTCCTACGAGCAGTACTTC. Protein sequence: CASRLKGRPSYEQYF.